The clone carrying this TCR beta chain was detected many times. Its antigen remains unknown. Production of TCR beta cDNA used approximately 0.45 ug total RNA together with a constant-region primer. Researchers made the TCR beta libraries by running three nested multiplex PCR rounds with slightly modified ARM-PCR. Primers for the first two PCR rounds were TRBV1-TRBV30 forward primers and a C-beta reverse primer (approximately 10 cycles per round). From the multiplex PCR reads, TCRdb called clonotypes with MiXCR, one entry per CDR3 protein. The repertoire consists of 250,000 to 350,000 distinct CDR3 sequences, with approximately 54% occurring once and the leading ten covering approximately 15%. The source of the sample is a study of tumor-infiltrating lymphocytes in primary liver carcinoma. About the study: Patients included men and women of 30 to 69 years. General study results and limits: Whereas tumor region pairs overlapped more, tumor-adjacent and tumor-blood pairs overlapped less. Tumor samples exhibited a significantly greater top-250-clone fraction than blood samples (p = 0.039). Without sorting, CD4+ versus CD8+ T cell repertoires were not compared.

In addition to blood RNA drawn from unsorted whole blood, germline DNA was extracted. V shed 0 bases and J shed 11 bases, with 13 bases lying between them. Germline V gene sequence: CDR1 MGHRA, CDR2 YSYEKL. CDR3 length: 14 amino acids. Sequencing input: peripheral blood. The TCR originated in a young woman with primary liver carcinoma and hepatitis B virus infection. The rearrangement joins TRBV4-1 to TRBJ1-4; maybe TRBD1 (6 bases). CDR3 bases: TGCGCCAGCAGCCAAGATAGCGGACAGCCTAAACTGTTTTTT. The encoded protein is CASSQDSGQPKLFF.